This T cell receptor beta chain was sequenced for a study of Ad26.COV2.S vaccination and SARS-CoV-2 variants. Study-wide context: Enrollment placed the donor in the COV1001 Ad26.COV2.S trial arm. By the intramuscular route, Ad26.COV2.S was given once, or twice 56 days apart. Regarding the study as a whole: With respect to non-spike TCR breadth, vaccine and placebo recipients were similar.

Concerning this clone: The antigen is not known.

The V gene end was trimmed by 1 base and the J gene end by 1 base; junction bases not matched to a gene: 5. Per germline, CDR1 SGHAT and CDR2 FQNNGV. This CDR3 comprises 16 residues. Generated by immunoSEQ multiplex PCR, the TCRdb table keeps only in-frame clones and is missing some. The sample lists a few hundred thousand clones, less than 95% occurring once. Treatment in this sample: over 15 received Ad26.COV2.S at low or high dose, single or two shots; five or six received placebo; per-sample allocation not given. It was on day 63 after the first vaccine or placebo injection that samples were taken.

The sample consisted of peripheral blood, taken in a trial of Ad26.COV2.S vaccine versus placebo. The genes are TRBV11-2 and TRBJ2-5; 8 bases align to TRBD1. The sequence was collected from a person between 18 and 59 years old who received the Ad26.COV2.S COVID-19 vaccine or a placebo. This chain's CDR3 is CASSLVGTGGQETQYF. Written as DNA, the CDR3 is TGTGCCAGCAGCTTAGTAGGAACAGGGGGCCAAGAGACCCAGTACTTC. Using reference TRBV11-2 and TRBJ2-5 for the parts outside the CDR3, the full variable domain is EAGVAQSPRYKIIEKRQSVAFWCNPISGHATLYWYQQILGQGPKLLIQFQNNGVVDDSQLPKDRFSAERLKGVDSTLKIQPAKLEDSAVYLCASSLVGTGGQETQYFGPGTRLLVL.